This TCR beta chain was recorded in a study of T cell changes during pregnancy in multiple sclerosis. The germline V gene has CDR1 MRHNA and CDR2 SNTAGT. This CDR3 region has 14 residues. V lost 3 bases to trimming and J lost 3 bases, with 11 bases between them. Generated by immunoSEQ multiplex PCR, the TCRdb table keeps only in-frame clones and is missing some. Of more than 20,000 clones listed, 85% to 95% are singletons. The rearrangement joins TRBV6-4 to TRBJ1-1, with TRBD1 as a possible D gene (5 bases). The source of this sequence is a female donor with multiple sclerosis, enrolled in a pregnancy study. This specimen was CD8+ T cells from peripheral blood mononuclear cells, taken in the third trimester of pregnancy. The CDR3 region is CASSDGTGYTEAFF. Here the CDR3 DNA reads TGTGCCAGCAGTGATGGTACAGGATACACTGAAGCTTTCTTT.